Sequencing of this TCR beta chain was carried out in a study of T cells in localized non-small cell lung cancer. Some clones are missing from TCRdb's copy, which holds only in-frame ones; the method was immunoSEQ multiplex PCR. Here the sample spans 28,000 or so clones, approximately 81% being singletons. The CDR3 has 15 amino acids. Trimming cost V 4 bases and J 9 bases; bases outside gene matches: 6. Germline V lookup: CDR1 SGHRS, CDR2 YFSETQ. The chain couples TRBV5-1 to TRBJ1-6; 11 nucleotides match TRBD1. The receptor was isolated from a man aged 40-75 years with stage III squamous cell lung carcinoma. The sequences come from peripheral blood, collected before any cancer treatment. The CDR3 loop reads CASSLRGQGGSPLHF. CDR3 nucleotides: TGCGCCAGCAGCCTTAGGGGACAGGGGGGTTCACCCCTCCACTTT.